The clone carrying this TCR beta chain was observed a single time. The antigen remains undetermined. The entry originates in a study of CD8 T cells in Susac syndrome. Overall study findings and caveats: It was acknowledged in the study that the number of individuals who were included in its TCR sequencing and HLA analysis was relatively small.

The CDR3 spans 17 residues. V dropped 5 bases and J dropped 7 bases, with 21 bases sitting between them. CDR1 LNHDA and CDR2 SQIVND come from the germline V gene (reference sequence). The authors sequenced TCR beta from blood CD8+ and CD4+ T cells. TEMRA cells underwent FACS enrichment and CD8+ and CD4+ T cells underwent negative isolation. RNA, at roughly 0.45 to 1 ug, was reverse transcribed with random hexamers. The CDR3 of TCR beta was amplified by immunoSEQ multiplex PCR across 54 Vbeta and 13 Jbeta. From the immunoSEQ multiplex PCR reads, TCRdb called clonotypes with MiXCR, one entry per CDR3 protein. The sample holds about 300,000 distinct CDR3 sequences; about 91% are singletons and the top ten take about 0.07%.

J is TRBJ1-6 and V is TRBV19; D is unresolved. The sequenced material came from CD4+ T cells from PBMCs. This sequence was found in a human donor with multiple sclerosis. This CDR3 reads CASSLALNLWGNSPLHF. CDR3 bases: TGTGCCAGTAGTCTTGCCTTAAACCTCTGGGGAAATTCACCCCTCCACTTT. Variable domain in full (rest from reference TRBV19 and TRBJ1-6): DGGITQSPKYLFRKEGQNVTLSCEQNLNHDAMYWYRQDPGQGLRLIYYSQIVNDFQKGDIAEGYSVSREKKESFPLTVTSAQKNPTAFYLCASSLALNLWGNSPLHFGNGTRLTVT.